These 15 T cell receptor beta chains came from one sample sequenced in a study of control samples from healthy donors and cancer patients. The method was immunoSEQ multiplex PCR; TCRdb's version includes in-frame clones alone and lacks a portion of them. The sample contains some 99,000 clones, around 89% of which appear only once. The sequenced sample was blood. All receptors derive from a woman aged 45 to 65 in good health.

The rearrangement joins TRBV6-5 to TRBJ1-2, with 8 bases identical to TRBD1. J gave up 4 bases and V 7 bases, and 11 bases lay outside the gene matches. Looked up from germline, CDR1 is MNHEY and CDR2 is SVGAGI. This CDR3 has 15 amino acids. CDR3 coding DNA: TGTGCCAGCAACCAAGGGGCAGGGGGCCTCTATGGCTACACCTTC. Protein: CASNQGAGGLYGYTF.

The CDR3 protein is CASLGQGSREEQFF. The CDR3 nucleotides are TGTGCCAGCCTCGGACAGGGGAGCCGGGAAGAGCAGTTCTTC. The chain uses TRBV3-1 (or the pseudogene TRBV3-2) and TRBJ2-1, with TRBD1 matching 9 bases. The J segment lost 10 bases and the V segment lost 8 bases, leaving 12 bases of the junction unmatched. Germline CDR1 LGHDT, CDR2 YNNKEL (reference sequence). The CDR3 has 14 amino acids.

This clone has just one count. The V gene is TRBV18, the J gene TRBJ1-6; D is perhaps TRBD1 (6 bases). Germline CDR1 reads KGHSH; CDR2 reads LQKENI. The CDR3 loop spans 15 amino acids. V was clipped by 3 bases and J by 7 bases, with 13 bases between them. DNA of the CDR3: TGTGCCAGCTCACCTGGGGGCAATCGGAATTCACCCCTCCACTTT. Translation: CASSPGGNRNSPLHF.

The genes are TRBV27 and TRBJ2-7; 8 nucleotides line up with TRBD1. The length of the CDR3 is 15 residues. V was clipped by 4 bases and J by 2 bases; unmatched bases: 7. The V gene's germline CDR1 is MNHEY and CDR2 SMNVEV (reference sequence). DNA for the CDR3: TGTGCCAGCAGTTCCACGGACAGGGATGCCTACGAGCAGTACTTC. Residues: CASSSTDRDAYEQYF.

The rearrangement links TRBV29-1 to TRBJ2-6; D is perhaps TRBD1 (6 bases). The CDR3 has 16 amino acids. Trimming took 5 bases from V and 0 from J, leaving 14 bases between them. The germline V gene encodes CDR1 SQVTM and CDR2 ANQGSEA. The CDR3 DNA sequence: TGCAGCGTTATAATTACAGGGCCCTCTGGGGCCAACGTCCTGACTTTC. The encoded protein is CSVIITGPSGANVLTF.

The chain has TRBV7-9 and TRBJ2-7, with D perhaps matching TRBD1 (6 bases). V lost 3 bases and J 2 bases, leaving 20 bases between the germline ends. The CDR3 totals 17 residues. Germline V gene lookup returns CDR1 SEHNR and CDR2 FQNEAQ (reference sequence). CDR3 residues: CASSFPLKGTKTYEQYF. The CDR3 DNA is TGTGCCAGCAGCTTTCCTCTCAAAGGGACAAAGACCTACGAGCAGTACTTC.

This sequence joins TRBV5-1 and TRBJ2-7, with TRBD1 matching over 8 bases. CDR3 length: 16 residues. After removal of 5 bases from V and 2 bases from J, the junction contained 12 bases not matched to a gene. Germline-derived CDR1 and CDR2 are SGHRS and YFSETQ. CDR3 residues: CASSPQPGQGPYEQYF. In nucleotides, the CDR3 is TGCGCCAGCAGTCCCCAGCCCGGACAGGGACCCTACGAGCAGTACTTC.

The rearrangement links TRBV11-2 to TRBJ2-3; D may correspond to TRBD1 or TRBD2 (6 bases each). Between the trimmed V and J ends, which lost 5 bases and 0 bases, there was a span of 9 bases. The CDR3 has 14 residues. Germline assignment: CDR1 SGHAT and CDR2 FQNNGV. CDR3 sequence: CASSGGHSTDTQYF. The CDR3, as DNA: TGTGCCAGCAGCGGGGGGCATAGCACAGATACGCAGTATTTT.

This clone occurred once. This rearrangement joins TRBV21-1 to TRBJ2-7; TRBD1 reflects the table's D call only, with no check against the DNA. TRBV21-1 has pseudogene status. CDR3 length: 13 residues. The CDR3 DNA reads as TGTGCCAGCAGCAACGACACAGCCTACGAGCAGTACGTC. Residues: CASSNDTAYEQYV.

This clone appeared once. J is TRBJ1-1 and V is TRBV16; TRBD1 agrees at 7 bases. The CDR3 totals 17 residues. Germline V gives CDR1 KGHSY, CDR2 FQNENV. With 5 bases clipped from V and 0 bases from J, the junction kept 12 bases outside the gene matches. DNA of the CDR3: TGTGCCAGCAGCTACAGGGGCCCCCGGGGCGTGAACACTGAAGCTTTCTTT. Translation gives CASSYRGPRGVNTEAFF.

The CDR3 sequence is CASSPWGSPYQPQHF. In DNA form, the CDR3 reads TGTGCCAGCTCACCATGGGGCAGCCCCTATCAGCCCCAGCATTTT. The chain combines TRBV18 with TRBJ1-5; possible D gene TRBD1, 5 bases. CDR3 length: 15 residues. The germline V gene has CDR1 KGHSH and CDR2 LQKENI. Trimming stripped 2 bases from V and 5 bases from J, with 13 bases between.

The chain joins TRBV5-6 to TRBJ2-3, with D unresolved. Deletions cut 5 bases from V and 4 bases from J, with 14 bases between. Germline CDR1 and CDR2: SGHDT and YYEEEE. The CDR3 sequence is 14 residues long. CDR3 residues: CASSQSLRADTQYF. The DNA of the CDR3 is TGTGCCAGCAGTCAATCACTCCGGGCAGATACGCAGTATTTT.

This chain joins TRBV5-6 and TRBJ2-7; D may be TRBD1 (7 bases). Trimming removed 0 bases at V and 7 bases at J, with 14 bases between. The CDR3 covers 14 residues. Germline CDR1 is SGHDT and CDR2 is YYEEEE. The CDR3 sequence: CASSLAGGGREQYV. The CDR3 region has the DNA TGTGCCAGCAGCTTGGCCGGAGGGGGCCGGGAGCAGTACGTC.

V gene TRBV2 combines with J gene TRBJ2-1, with D possibly being TRBD1 (5 bases). Deletions cut 9 bases from V and 1 base from J, with 13 bases between. This CDR3 has 14 residues. Looked up from germline, CDR1 is SNHLY and CDR2 is FYNNEI. The CDR3 loop is CASNQGESYNEQFF. In DNA, the CDR3 is TGTGCCAGTAATCAGGGTGAATCCTACAATGAGCAGTTCTTC.

This clone came up once. This rearrangement joins TRBV6-1 to TRBJ1-3; D remains unclear. The ends were cut back, 5 bases at V and 5 bases at J, with 16 bases in the middle. Germline lookup yields CDR1 MNHNS and CDR2 SASEGT. The CDR3 contains 15 residues. CDR3 bases: TGTGCCAGCAGTTCTCAAATAAGTTTTAGAAACACCATATATTTT. It translates to CASSSQISFRNTIYF.